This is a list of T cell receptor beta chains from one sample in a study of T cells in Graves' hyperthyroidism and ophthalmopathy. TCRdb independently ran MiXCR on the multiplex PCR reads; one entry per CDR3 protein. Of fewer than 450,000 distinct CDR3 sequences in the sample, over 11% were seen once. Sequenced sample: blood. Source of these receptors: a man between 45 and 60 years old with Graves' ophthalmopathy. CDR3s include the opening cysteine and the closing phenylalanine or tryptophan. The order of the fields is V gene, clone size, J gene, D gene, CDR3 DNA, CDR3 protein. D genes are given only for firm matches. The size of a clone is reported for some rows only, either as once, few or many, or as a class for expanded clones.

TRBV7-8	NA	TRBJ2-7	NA	TGTGCCAGCAGCTTAGCGTATGAGCGGAATGGTGAGCAGTACTTC	CASSLAYERNGEQYF
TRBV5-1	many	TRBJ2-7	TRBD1	TGCGCCAGCAGCTTGGAGGGACAGGGAGTCCAGCAGTACTTC	CASSLEGQGVQQYF
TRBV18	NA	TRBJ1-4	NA	TGTGCCAGCTCACCACCCGCCGCCCCTAAGGAAAAACTGTTTTTT	CASSPPAAPKEKLFF
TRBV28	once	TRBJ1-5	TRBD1	TGTGCCAGCCGGACAGGGGGCTTCAATCAGCCCCAGCATTTT	CASRTGGFNQPQHF
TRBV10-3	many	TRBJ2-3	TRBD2	TGTGCCATCAGTGACACGGGAGGGCCCGGGGCAGATACGCAGTATTTT	CAISDTGGPGADTQYF
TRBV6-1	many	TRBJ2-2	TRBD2	TGTGCCAGCAGACTCCCGGGAGGCACCGGGGAGCTGTTTTTT	CASRLPGGTGELFF
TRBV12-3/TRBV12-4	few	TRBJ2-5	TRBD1	TGTGCCAGCAATTTCAGGGGGTTCCGAGAGACCCAGTACTTC	CASNFRGFRETQYF
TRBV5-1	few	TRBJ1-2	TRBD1	TGCGCCAGCAGCCGGACAGGGGATAACTATGGCTACACCTTC	CASSRTGDNYGYTF
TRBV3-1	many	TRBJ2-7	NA	TGTGCCAGCAGCCAAGATGCGGCAACTACGGCCTACTACGAGCAGTACTTC	CASSQDAATTAYYEQYF
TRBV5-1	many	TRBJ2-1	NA	TGCGCCAGCAGCCGCTTAGCGAGCGAACCCTACAATGAGCAGTTCTTC	CASSRLASEPYNEQFF
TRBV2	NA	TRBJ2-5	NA	TGTGCCAGCAGTGAGGTCTCTCGCGGGCAAGAGACCCAGTACTTC	CASSEVSRGQETQYF
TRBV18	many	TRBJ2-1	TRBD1	TGTGCCAGCTCACCAGGGGACAGGGTCTACAATGAGCAGTTCTTC	CASSPGDRVYNEQFF
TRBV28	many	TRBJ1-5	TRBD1	TGTGCCAGCAGTATAGAAAGGACAGGTGCTCAGCCCCAGCATTTT	CASSIERTGAQPQHF
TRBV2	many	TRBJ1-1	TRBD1	TGTGCCAGCCAAACAGGGGGGAACACTGAAGCTTTCTTT	CASQTGGNTEAFF
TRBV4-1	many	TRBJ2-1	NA	TGCGCCAGCAGCCAATTCCCAACGGGCCTCGGAGGTAATGAGCAGTTCTTC	CASSQFPTGLGGNEQFF
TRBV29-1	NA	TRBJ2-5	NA	TGCGGCGTTGGGCTGGGTGGACCCCAAGAGACCCAGTACTTC	CGVGLGGPQETQYF
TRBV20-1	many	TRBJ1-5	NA	TGCAGTGCTAGAGACCGTAGGGATCAGCCCCAGCATTTT	CSARDRRDQPQHF
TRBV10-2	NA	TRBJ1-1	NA	TGCGCCACCAAAGCACCCCTGGGAACTGAAGCTTTCTTT	CATKAPLGTEAFF
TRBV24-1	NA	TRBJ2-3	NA	TGTGCCACCAGTGTGATAGGGACAGATACGCAGTATTTT	CATSVIGTDTQYF
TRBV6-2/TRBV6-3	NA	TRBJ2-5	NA	TGTGCCAGCAGGCCCAGACGGGGTGGGGGACCCGGAGAGACCCAGTACTTC	CASRPRRGGGPGETQYF
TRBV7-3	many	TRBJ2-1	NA	TGTGCCAGCAGCTTAGATTTCGGAGGGGACAATGAGCAGTTCTTC	CASSLDFGGDNEQFF
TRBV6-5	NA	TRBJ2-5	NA	TGTGCCAGCAGTTACCGGACGGGAAGTCGGGAGACCCAGTACTTC	CASSYRTGSRETQYF
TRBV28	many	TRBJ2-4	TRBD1	TGTGCCAGCATGTCCGGGACAGATTCTATTATAGCCAAAAACATTCAGTACTTC	CASMSGTDSIIAKNIQYF
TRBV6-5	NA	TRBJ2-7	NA	TGTGCCAGCAGTTACATCGGGGTTTGGGGCGAGCAGTACTTC	CASSYIGVWGEQYF
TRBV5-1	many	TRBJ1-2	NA	TGCGCCAGCAGCGCCGACAGGCCTCCTAACTATGGCTACACCTTC	CASSADRPPNYGYTF
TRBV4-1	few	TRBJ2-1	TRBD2	TGCGCCAGCAGCCAAGAGGCTAGCGGGAGGATTTACAATGAGCAGTTCTTC	CASSQEASGRIYNEQFF
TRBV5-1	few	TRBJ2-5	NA	TGCGCCAGCAGCTTGGGGCGGAGGAGGCTCCAAGAGACCCAGTACTTC	CASSLGRRRLQETQYF
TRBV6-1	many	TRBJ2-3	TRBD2	TGTGCCAGCAGTTTCGCGACTAGCGGGAAAGGAACAGATACGCAGTATTTT	CASSFATSGKGTDTQYF
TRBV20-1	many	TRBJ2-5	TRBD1	TGCAGTGCTAGAGATGGGCAGGGGGCTAGGGAGACCCAGTACTTC	CSARDGQGARETQYF
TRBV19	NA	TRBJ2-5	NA	TGTGCCAGTAGTATTGGGGGTAGGCGAGAGACCCAGTACTTC	CASSIGGRRETQYF
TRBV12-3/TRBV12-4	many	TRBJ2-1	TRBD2	TGTGCCAGCAGTTTCATGCGGGAGAGTAGTGAGCAGTTCTTC	CASSFMRESSEQFF
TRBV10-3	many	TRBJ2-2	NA	TGTGCCATCAGGACGGTGAGGGGGAACACCGGGGAGCTGTTTTTT	CAIRTVRGNTGELFF
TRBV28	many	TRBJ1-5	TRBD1	TGTGCCAGCAGTTTATCGGACAGGGGAAATCAGCCCCAGCATTTT	CASSLSDRGNQPQHF
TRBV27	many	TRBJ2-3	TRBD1	TGTGCCAGCAGTCTAAGACAGGGGTTAGATACGCAGTATTTT	CASSLRQGLDTQYF
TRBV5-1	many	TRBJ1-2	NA	TGCGCCAGCAGCTTGGGACAGCCTTATAACTATGGCTACACCTTC	CASSLGQPYNYGYTF
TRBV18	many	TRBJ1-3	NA	TGTGCCAGCTCACCGTCTTCAGGGTCTGGAAACACCATATATTTT	CASSPSSGSGNTIYF
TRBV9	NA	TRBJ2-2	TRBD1	TGTGCCAGCAGCTTAGCAGGGGGTGCCGGGGAGCTGTTTTTT	CASSLAGGAGELFF